The clone carrying this T cell receptor (beta chain) was recorded a few times. Amplified TCR beta CDR3 regions came from RNA transcripts. The primer set for the first-round RT-PCR of the TCR CDR3 was HTBI. Using its own MiXCR run on the multiplex PCR reads, TCRdb lists one record per CDR3 protein. The repertoire consists of approximately 610,000 distinct CDR3 sequences, with roughly 14% occurring once and the leading ten covering approximately 4.3%. These data are taken from a study of T cells in Graves' hyperthyroidism and ophthalmopathy. Study context: Prior to any treatment, at the point of initial diagnosis, peripheral blood was collected.

Lactation, pregnancy, other autoimmune disease or uncontrolled infection excluded patients. This sequence originates from a woman aged 35 to 49 with Graves' ophthalmopathy. Input material: blood.

The CDR3 coding sequence is TGTGCCAGCAGCTTATTTTCGCGGTCTGAAGCTTTCTTT. Translated, it gives CASSLFSRSEAFF. This chain connects TRBV7-9 to TRBJ1-1; D gene unclear. The CDR3 is 13 residues long. Trimming removed 2 bases at V and 6 bases at J, with 10 bases between. Germline loops: CDR1 SEHNR, CDR2 FQNEAQ (reference sequence).